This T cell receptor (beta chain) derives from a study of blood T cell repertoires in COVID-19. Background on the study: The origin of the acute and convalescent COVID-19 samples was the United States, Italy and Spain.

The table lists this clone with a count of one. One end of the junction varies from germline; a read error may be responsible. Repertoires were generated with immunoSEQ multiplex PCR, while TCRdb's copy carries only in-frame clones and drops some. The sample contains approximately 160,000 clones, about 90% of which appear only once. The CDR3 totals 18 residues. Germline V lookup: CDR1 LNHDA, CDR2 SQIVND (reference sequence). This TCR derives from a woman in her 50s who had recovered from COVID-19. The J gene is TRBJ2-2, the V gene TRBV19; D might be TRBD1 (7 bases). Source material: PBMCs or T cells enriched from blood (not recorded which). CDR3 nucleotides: TGTGCCAGTAGTATGGGCCGACCCAGGGGGGCGAAGACCGGGGAGCTGTTTTTT. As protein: CASSMGRPRGAKTGELFF.